These 26 T cell receptor beta chains were all obtained from the same sample, sequenced in a study of T-cell memory formation after mild COVID-19. TCRdb ran MiXCR on the 5' RACE reads and lists one entry per CDR3 protein. The data contain around 150,000 distinct CDR3 sequences, about 14% of them singletons. The specimen was PBMCs or a T cell subset sorted from them (not recorded which). The receptors were gathered from an adult woman who had mild COVID-19 (a few samples of this study predate the infection). Cell type and time point are not known.

The chain carries TRBV5-5 and TRBJ2-2; D might be TRBD1 (5 bases). The length of the CDR3 is 15 residues. Per germline, CDR1 SGHKS and CDR2 YYEKEE (reference sequence). V was clipped by 0 bases and J by 2 bases, with 8 bases between them. The CDR3 loop is CASSLGGANTGELFF. CDR3 nucleotide sequence: TGTGCCAGCAGCTTGGGTGGGGCTAACACCGGGGAGCTGTTTTTT.

The chain couples TRBV7-2 to TRBJ2-2; 13 bases are shared with TRBD2. CDR3 length equals 15 residues. CDR1 and CDR2 from the germline V gene are SGHTA and FQGNSA. V was pared by 4 bases and J by 11 bases, with 7 bases of the junction left unmatched. CDR3 in DNA: TGTGCCAGCAGCTCGCCGGGACTAGCGGGAAGTGAGCTGTTTTTT. It codes for CASSSPGLAGSELFF.

This clonotype was recorded many times. V is TRBV3-1 and J is TRBJ2-5, with D uncertain. Trimming left V 0 bases short and J 5 bases short, with 7 bases between. The CDR3 has 13 residues. The germline gives CDR1 LGHDT, CDR2 YNNKEL (reference sequence). The DNA for the CDR3 is TGTGCCAGCAGCCAAGAGGATTGGGAGACCCAGTACTTC. This encodes CASSQEDWETQYF.

This clonotype has a handful of counts. The genes are TRBV24-1 and TRBJ2-1; D remains unclear. CDR3 length equals 11 residues. Germline CDR1 is KGHDR and CDR2 is SFDVKD. The V gene lost 0 bases and the J gene lost 12 bases, with 5 bases spanning the gap. The CDR3 DNA follows: TGTGCCACCAGTGATTTGCTTGGGCAGTTCTTC. This encodes CATSDLLGQFF.

The chain couples TRBV3-1 to TRBJ2-3, with TRBD2 matching 11 bases. Trimming removed 1 base from V and 0 bases from J; junction bases left unmatched: 9. This CDR3 spans 19 amino acids. Germline V gene sequence: CDR1 LGHDT, CDR2 YNNKEL (reference sequence). The CDR3 nucleotides are TGTGCCAGCAGCCAAGTCCTTCTAGCGGGAGGCGGTAGCACAGATACGCAGTATTTT. This encodes CASSQVLLAGGGSTDTQYF.

This clonotype was observed a handful of times. The chain joins TRBV5-1 to TRBJ2-7; D is unclear. Germline V lookup: CDR1 SGHRS, CDR2 YFSETQ. Trimming took 4 bases from V and 5 from J, leaving 22 bases between them. This CDR3 spans 16 amino acids. Here the CDR3 reads CASSPGWSPGVDEQYF. DNA for the CDR3: TGCGCCAGCAGCCCCGGTTGGAGCCCGGGCGTCGACGAGCAGTACTTC.

This clonotype was picked up a small number of times. This sequence joins TRBV24-1 and TRBJ2-7; 8 bases match TRBD1. The CDR3 consists of 17 residues. Trimming cost V 0 bases and J 2 bases; bases outside gene matches: 8. In germline, CDR1 is KGHDR, CDR2 SFDVKD. CDR3 residues: CATSDLRRQGSPYEQYF. CDR3 DNA: TGTGCCACCAGTGATTTGCGGAGACAGGGGTCACCCTACGAGCAGTACTTC.

This clonotype was found a few times. The V and J genes are TRBV27 and TRBJ2-7; D could derive from TRBD1 or TRBD2 (5 bases each). The CDR3 contains 16 residues. V shed 5 bases and J shed 2 bases, with 19 bases lying between them. The V gene's germline CDR1 is MNHEY and CDR2 SMNVEV (reference sequence). Here the CDR3 DNA reads TGTGCCAGCAGTCCGTCGATGGGGGAAGCTACCTACGAGCAGTACTTC. The encoded protein is CASSPSMGEATYEQYF.

This clonotype was counted a few times. V is TRBV5-6 and J is TRBJ2-2; 7 nucleotides line up with TRBD2. The V gene's germline CDR1 is SGHDT and CDR2 YYEEEE. V lost 4 bases, J lost 4 bases, and 13 bases stayed unmatched. The CDR3 runs 17 residues. The CDR3 coding sequence is TGTGCCAGCAGCCCGCCGAGTGCGGGAGTGGGCACCGGGGAGCTGTTTTTT. Translation gives CASSPPSAGVGTGELFF.

The J gene is TRBJ1-1, the V gene TRBV11-2; D may be TRBD1 (5 bases). The V end lost 2 bases, the J end lost 3 bases, and 7 bases lay between the germline ends. Germline V gives CDR1 SGHAT, CDR2 FQNNGV. CDR3 length: 13 residues. Here the CDR3 DNA reads TGTGCCAGCAGCTTATTGGGGGACACTGAAGCTTTCTTT. Amino acid sequence: CASSLLGDTEAFF.

This clonotype was observed a few times. The genes are TRBV7-3 and TRBJ2-5; D not certain. Germline V CDR1 and CDR2: SGHTA, FQGTGA. This CDR3 region has 15 residues. V lost 3 bases and J 4 bases, leaving 15 bases between the germline ends. CDR3 in DNA: TGTGCCAGCAGCTTTCGGACCCCAGTTCCAGAGACCCAGTACTTC. This translates into CASSFRTPVPETQYF.

Many counts were recorded for this clonotype. V usage is TRBV5-1 and J usage is TRBJ2-1; a weak D match, TRBD1 (7 bases). The CDR3 is made up of 17 amino acids. Trimming removed 0 bases at V and 0 bases at J, with 13 bases between. Germline CDR1 is SGHRS and CDR2 is YFSETQ. CDR3 DNA: TGCGCCAGCAGCTTGGCCCAGGGGGGCCGCTCCTACAATGAGCAGTTCTTC. Translation: CASSLAQGGRSYNEQFF.

The V and J genes are TRBV29-1 and TRBJ2-7; 7 bases are shared with TRBD2. V shed 7 bases, J shed 0 bases, and the junction held 6 bases outside the gene matches. Germline loops: CDR1 SQVTM, CDR2 ANQGSEA. This CDR3 has 13 residues. The CDR3 sequence is CSAGGSSSYEQYF. In nucleotides, the CDR3 is TGCAGCGCGGGGGGTTCCAGCTCCTACGAGCAGTACTTC.

The V call is TRBV10-3, the J call TRBJ2-3; D perhaps matches TRBD1 (5 bases). Germline assignment: CDR1 ENHRY and CDR2 SYGVKD. Trimming removed 0 bases from V and 6 bases from J, with 7 bases in between. CDR3 length: 13 residues. The DNA of the CDR3 is TGTGCCATCAGTGAGTCTTCAGGGGATACGCAGTATTTT. This sequence encodes CAISESSGDTQYF.

The rearrangement links TRBV9 to TRBJ2-1; TRBD2 aligns across 7 bases. The CDR3 is 16 residues long. Germline CDR1 SGDLS, CDR2 YYNGEE. The junction had 9 bases not matched to a gene; V was cut back by 4 bases and J by 2 bases. The CDR3, as DNA: TGTGCCAGCAGCTTCTCACTGCGGGGGACCTACAATGAGCAGTTCTTC. Translated: CASSFSLRGTYNEQFF.

V usage is TRBV18 and J usage is TRBJ2-1; D may be TRBD1 (6 bases). This CDR3 comprises 15 residues. The germline CDR1 and CDR2 sequences are KGHSH and LQKENI. V was shortened by 3 bases and J by 7 bases, with 16 bases between the two germline ends. Written as DNA, the CDR3 is TGTGCCAGCTCACCCCACGCAGGGGCCGGGAATGAGCAGTTCTTC. This codes for CASSPHAGAGNEQFF.

At least ten counts were recorded for this clonotype. The chain combines TRBV20-1 with TRBJ2-4, with 12 bases identical to TRBD2. V lost 1 base to trimming and J lost 9 bases; unmatched junction nucleotides: 10. The V gene's germline CDR1 is DFQATT and CDR2 SNEGSKA (reference sequence). This CDR3 spans 16 amino acids. CDR3 region: CSARGTSGKEGSIQYF. The CDR3, as DNA: TGCAGTGCTAGAGGGACTAGCGGGAAGGAGGGAAGCATTCAGTACTTC.

The rearrangement uses TRBV27 and TRBJ1-2; 9 bases match TRBD1. Germline assignment: CDR1 MNHEY and CDR2 SMNVEV (reference sequence). The CDR3 spans 14 residues. Germline trimming cut 4 bases from V and 5 bases from J; bases unmatched to any gene: 5. The DNA of the CDR3 is TGTGCCAGCAGTTGGGGACAGGGACGTTATGGCTACACCTTC. This encodes CASSWGQGRYGYTF.

The chain carries TRBV12-5 and TRBJ2-4; 8 nucleotides match TRBD2. The CDR3 is 15 amino acids. The ends lost 11 bases at V and 0 bases at J; junction bases unmatched: 9. Per germline, CDR1 LGHNT and CDR2 FRNRAP. The CDR3 loop is CAPPPGGLAKNIQYF. CDR3 DNA sequence: TGTGCTCCTCCTCCGGGGGGGCTAGCCAAAAACATTCAGTACTTC.

This clonotype occurred many times. The chain carries TRBV15 and TRBJ2-1; TRBD2 matches 8 bases. In germline, CDR1 is LNHNV, CDR2 YYDKDF (reference sequence). With 3 bases clipped from V and 16 bases from J, the junction kept 11 bases outside the gene matches. The CDR3 sequence is 13 residues long. The CDR3 here is CATSSGAGAINFF. The DNA for the CDR3 is TGTGCCACCAGCAGTGGAGCGGGGGCCATTAACTTCTTC.

In its sample, this clonotype was seen a few times. The V gene is TRBV7-2, the J gene TRBJ2-3, with D tentatively TRBD1 (5 bases). Trimming removed 4 bases at V and 2 bases at J, with 10 bases between. The germline CDR1 and CDR2 sequences are SGHTA and FQGNSA. This CDR3 has 14 amino acids. The CDR3 region is CASSSRQYTDTQYF. The CDR3 coding sequence is TGTGCCAGCAGCTCCAGACAGTACACAGATACGCAGTATTTT. The whole variable domain, remainder taken from reference TRBV7-2 and TRBJ2-3, is GAGVSQSPSNKVTEKGKDVELRCDPISGHTALYWYRQSLGQGLEFLIYFQGNSAPDKSGLPSDRFSAERTGGSVSTLTIQRTQQEDSAVYLCASSSRQYTDTQYFGPGTRLTVL.

V gene TRBV5-5 combines with J gene TRBJ2-7, with 7 positions matching TRBD1. Germline V gene lookup returns CDR1 SGHKS and CDR2 YYEKEE (reference sequence). The CDR3 loop spans 15 amino acids. The ends lost 4 bases at V and 4 bases at J; junction bases unmatched: 11. The CDR3 coding sequence is TGTGCCAGCAGCCCGGGACAGCAAAGGTCATACGAGCAGTACTTC. This sequence encodes CASSPGQQRSYEQYF.

Sample share makes this clonotype medium-sized (0.01 to 0.1%). Germline is not matched at one junction end, which may reflect a read error. The chain employs TRBV5-1 and TRBJ2-7; 8 nucleotides align to TRBD1. The CDR3 sequence is 13 residues long. Looked up from germline, CDR1 is SGHRS and CDR2 is YFSETQ. As DNA, the CDR3 is TGTGCCAGCAGCTCCGGACAGGGCTACGAGCAGTACTTC. It specifies CASSSGQGYEQYF.

This clonotype was seen repeatedly, ten times or more. The chain has TRBV12-3 or TRBV12-4 and TRBJ2-7; no firm D call. Trimming shortened V by 2 bases and J by 4 bases, and 6 bases separated the two germline ends. CDR3 length equals 12 residues. CDR3: CASSLLGYEQYF. In nucleotides, the CDR3 is TGTGCCAGCAGTTTACTAGGGTACGAGCAGTACTTC.

This clonotype showed up just a few times. The chain employs TRBV20-1 and TRBJ2-5; D is perhaps TRBD1 (5 bases). Per germline, CDR1 DFQATT and CDR2 SNEGSKA (reference sequence). This CDR3 comprises 17 residues. Trimming shortened V by 3 bases and J by 2 bases, and 22 bases separated the two germline ends. The CDR3 protein is CSASPSARVIPQETQYF. The CDR3 DNA reads TGCAGTGCTAGCCCCTCCGCCAGGGTTATCCCACAAGAGACCCAGTACTTC.

This clonotype was seen only a few times. The V gene is TRBV7-6, the J gene TRBJ2-6, with no clear D. Germline lookup yields CDR1 SGHVS and CDR2 FNYEAQ. This CDR3 comprises 14 residues. V was shortened by 5 bases and J by 0 bases, with 5 bases between the two germline ends. In nucleotides, the CDR3 is TGTGCCAGCAGCCCAACCTCTGGGGCCAACGTCCTGACTTTC. Protein: CASSPTSGANVLTF.